This TCR beta chain comes out of a study of blood T cell repertoires in COVID-19 (dated by TCRdb to the early 2020s). For context, the study as a whole: Collaborator samples came from the United States, Italy and Spain and covered acute and convalescent phases of COVID-19. The dataset comprised deeply sampled blood TCRbeta repertoires from subjects exposed to, actively infected with, or recovered from COVID-19. The repertoires were released in a freely available public database meant as a resource for research on the immune response to SARS-CoV-2. Samples came from the ongoing ImmuneRACE study (first 160 participants) plus 1,254 subjects from 6 global collaborators. A de-identified subject ID, COVID-19 status, age in years and sex were almost always included in the sample metadata. HLA class I and class II types, where available, came from metadata supplied by the sample provider rather than from assay-based typing. The material from the prospective study consisted of cDNA or gDNA derived from T cells, B-cell-depleted T cells, or PBMCs. Overall results and qualifications from the work: How much clinical and demographic metadata was included differed by source and by participant, and the metadata was provided uncurated.

TCRbeta CDR3 regions were amplified from genomic DNA using the immunoSEQ Assay, a bias-controlled multiplex PCR. In the paper's pipeline: Nucleated cell counts per sample were estimated from amplification of reference gene primers within the assay. To quantify the absolute abundance of each unique TCRbeta CDR3 rearrangement, sequence reads were collapsed and filtered. For each sample, productive Simpson clonality was calculated as the square root of Simpson's diversity index across productive rearrangements. Here the immuneACCESS table is served through TCRdb, limited to in-frame sequences with V and J called. Missing clones are a known gap in these copies; in checked studies unresolved V genes cover under half, and the rest lacks a known reason. The V and J calls and clone size were taken over from that table, and D and trimming were inferred from the DNA. Here the sample has some 240,000 clones; roughly 85% occur a single time. Around 2.5% of the sample rests with the top ten.

In Seattle, one collaborating source enrolled patients while the infection was active and tracked those patients longitudinally over the course of disease. Collaborating institutions collected whole blood in K2EDTA tubes following their own protocols. Collaborator samples were shipped for TCRbeta analysis as frozen whole blood, isolated PBMCs, or DNA extracted from either sample type. The trim is 7 bases for V and 4 bases for J, with a gap of 7 bases between the germline ends. Based on the germline V gene, the CDR1 and CDR2 sequences are MNHEY and SVGAGI. The CDR3, cysteine through phenylalanine, is 11 amino acids long. Kept here is only the CDR3 DNA, which spans 33 bases and is read in frame from base 1. As regards this clone: No antigen is known for it. No base quality information exists; no much larger clone differs at one position.

This chain is built from TRBV6-5 and TRBJ1-2, with the identity of the D gene unclear. The sample taken for sequencing was peripheral blood. This clonotype was obtained from a woman aged 70-85 years with COVID-19, enrolled during active disease. The CDR3 protein sequence reads: CASTPGYGYTF. The bases are TGTGCCAGCACCCCAGGCTATGGCTACACCTTC.